Presented here are 28 T cell receptor beta chains from one specimen sequenced in a study of blood T cell repertoires in COVID-19. Clones were sequenced by immunoSEQ multiplex PCR, and TCRdb holds only the in-frame ones, with some missing. Seen here are under 350,000 clones, around 90% observed once, and the top ten hold 1.7%. Sequenced material: PBMCs or T cells enriched from blood (not recorded which). These receptors originate from a woman in her 40s who had recovered from COVID-19.

The V gene is TRBV6-4, the J gene TRBJ2-3; possible D gene TRBD1, 7 bases. V was cut by 3 bases and J by 4 bases, with 14 bases left in between. From germline, CDR1 is MRHNA and CDR2 SNTAGT. The CDR3 is 15 amino acids. CDR3 coding DNA: TGTGCCAGCAGTGAACAGGGGAGGAGGGCAGATACGCAGTATTTT. Its protein is CASSEQGRRADTQYF.

The chain has TRBV10-3 and TRBJ2-3, with 12 bases lining up with TRBD2. The CDR3 is 19 residues long. The V segment lost 4 bases and the J segment 3 bases; nucleotides outside the gene matches: 14. Germline CDR1 and CDR2: ENHRY and SYGVKD. This CDR3 reads CAISALTSGRGGSTDTQYF. DNA of the CDR3: TGTGCCATCAGTGCCCTGACTAGCGGGAGAGGTGGGTCGACAGATACGCAGTATTTT.

This clone came up a few times. J is TRBJ2-1 and V is TRBV27; D unclear. This CDR3 contains 16 residues. Per germline, CDR1 MNHEY and CDR2 SMNVEV (reference sequence). V gave up 7 bases and J gave up 6 bases, with 22 bases separating them. CDR3 nucleotide sequence: TGTGCCAGCACCCCTCGCCGGGTTGGAAAAGGCAATGAGCAGTTCTTC. Its translation: CASTPRRVGKGNEQFF.

The V and J genes are TRBV3-1 (or the pseudogene TRBV3-2) and TRBJ2-4; no clear D gene. Between the trimmed V and J ends, which lost 1 base and 1 base, there was a span of 17 bases. This CDR3 region has 18 residues. Looked up from germline, CDR1 is LGHDT and CDR2 is YNNKEL (reference sequence). This CDR3 reads CASSQGVLSRPAKNIQYF. The CDR3 nucleotides read TGTGCCAGCAGCCAAGGAGTTTTGAGTCGCCCTGCCAAAAACATTCAGTACTTC.

This sequence joins TRBV9 and TRBJ2-3, with D possibly TRBD2 on 5 matching bases. Germline V lookup: CDR1 SGDLS, CDR2 YYNGEE. CDR3 length: 13 residues. V dropped 4 bases and J dropped 8 bases, with 14 bases sitting between them. The CDR3 loop reads CASSPILVGTQYF. The CDR3 DNA follows: TGTGCCAGCAGCCCTATACTAGTCGGTACGCAGTATTTT.

The chain couples TRBV18 to TRBJ1-1; 9 bases align to TRBD1. Germline CDR1 and CDR2: KGHSH and LQKENI. V was pared by 3 bases and J by 5 bases, with 10 bases of the junction left unmatched. The CDR3 extends over 16 amino acids. CDR3: CASSPREYRGLTEAFF. Written as DNA, the CDR3 is TGTGCCAGCTCACCCCGGGAATACAGGGGGCTTACTGAAGCTTTCTTT.

The rearrangement joins TRBV4-1 to TRBJ1-4; D not resolved. The CDR3 is 17 amino acids. Trimming shortened V by 0 bases and J by 2 bases, and 13 bases separated the two germline ends. Germline-derived CDR1 and CDR2 are MGHRA and YSYEKL. This CDR3 is CASSQDAGRRTNEKLFF. CDR3 nucleotide sequence: TGCGCCAGCAGCCAAGATGCCGGGAGGCGGACTAATGAAAAACTGTTTTTT.

The chain joins TRBV12-5 to TRBJ2-1; TRBD2 matches 11 bases. The CDR3 is 16 residues long. The V and J ends lost 0 bases and 9 bases, in that order; junction bases with no gene match: 7. Germline-derived CDR1 and CDR2 are LGHNT and FRNRAP. CDR3 nucleotides: TGTGCTAGTGGTTTGGTACCGGAGCTAGCGGGAGGTGAGCAGTTCTTC. Residues: CASGLVPELAGGEQFF. Together with reference TRBV12-5 and TRBJ2-1, the CDR3 gives the full variable domain: DARVTQTPRHKVTEMGQEVTMRCQPILGHNTVFWYRQTMMQGLELLAYFRNRAPLDDSGMPKDRFSAEMPDATLATLKIQPSEPRDSAVYFCASGLVPELAGGEQFFGPGTRLTVL.

V gene TRBV5-1 combines with J gene TRBJ2-1; D perhaps matches TRBD2 (5 bases). The CDR3 has 15 amino acids. Germline CDR1 reads SGHRS; CDR2 reads YFSETQ. V gave up 7 bases and J gave up 6 bases, with 20 bases separating them. The CDR3 DNA reads TGCGCCAGCCGTTCTTCCGGGGAGACCTTCAATGAGCAGTTCTTC. It yields the protein CASRSSGETFNEQFF.

The chain has TRBV7-2 and TRBJ2-5, with 8 bases fitting TRBD1. The germline V gene has CDR1 SGHTA and CDR2 FQGNSA. The ends lost 5 bases at V and 4 bases at J; junction bases unmatched: 9. CDR3 length: 15 amino acids. Written as DNA, the CDR3 is TGTGCCAGCAGCGGTCGGACAGGGAGGCGAGAGACCCAGTACTTC. It codes for CASSGRTGRRETQYF.

Comments on this clone: Its ends do not fully match the called genes, so a read error is possible. V usage is TRBV6-5 and J usage is TRBJ1-5; TRBD1 is a possible D gene (6 bases). CDR3 size: 13 residues. CDR1 is MNHEY, CDR2 SVGAGI, per germline. The CDR3 loop is CASGYQGNQPQHF. The CDR3 nucleotides read TGTGCCAGCGGTTACCAGGGGAATCAGCCCCAGCATTTT.

V is TRBV2 and J is TRBJ2-5, with TRBD1 matching over 8 bases. The CDR3 covers 15 residues. J gave up 4 bases and V 4 bases, and 8 bases lay outside the gene matches. Germline-derived CDR1 and CDR2 are SNHLY and FYNNEI. CDR3 amino acids: CASSGTGRSSETQYF. CDR3 DNA sequence: TGTGCCAGCAGTGGGACAGGGAGATCGTCAGAGACCCAGTACTTC.

The chain joins TRBV18 to TRBJ2-5, with a weak D call TRBD2 (5 bases). Germline V gene sequence: CDR1 KGHSH, CDR2 LQKENI. The ends were cut back, 2 bases at V and 2 bases at J, with 6 bases in the middle. The CDR3 covers 13 residues. CDR3 protein: CASSPSGQETQYF. The CDR3 nucleotides are TGTGCCAGCTCACCATCGGGACAAGAGACCCAGTACTTC. Complete variable domain (other parts from reference TRBV18 and TRBJ2-5): NAGVMQNPRHLVRRRGQEARLRCSPMKGHSHVYWYRQLPEEGLKFMVYLQKENIIDESGMPKERFSAEFPKEGPSILRIQQVVRGDSAAYFCASSPSGQETQYFGPGTRLLVL.

The genes are TRBV7-2 and TRBJ1-2, with 7 nucleotides matching TRBD1. CDR3 length: 14 residues. The germline V gene encodes CDR1 SGHTA and CDR2 FQGNSA. V lost 1 base, J lost 7 bases, and 6 bases stayed unmatched. The CDR3 spells CASSLDRGGSGYTF. Written as DNA, the CDR3 is TGTGCCAGCAGCTTAGACAGGGGCGGGTCTGGCTACACCTTC. Filled out from reference TRBV7-2 and TRBJ1-2, the complete variable domain reads GAGVSQSPSNKVTEKGKDVELRCDPISGHTALYWYRQSLGQGLEFLIYFQGNSAPDKSGLPSDRFSAERTGGSVSTLTIQRTQQEDSAVYLCASSLDRGGSGYTFGSGTRLTVV.

With respect to this clone: This CDR3 is also generated by other DNA sequences in the sample. The chain recombines TRBV9 with TRBJ2-3; possible D gene TRBD1, 5 bases. V shed 2 bases and J shed 5 bases, with 6 bases lying between them. Germline CDR1 and CDR2: SGDLS and YYNGEE. The CDR3 length is 12 residues. Written as DNA, the CDR3 is TGTGCCAGCAGCGTCAGGGAAGATACGCAGTATTTT. Translating gives CASSVREDTQYF.

The rearrangement uses TRBV5-1 and TRBJ2-1; 7 bases map to TRBD1. Trimming took 4 bases from V and 10 from J; bases not matched to a gene: 11. CDR1 and CDR2 from the germline V gene are SGHRS and YFSETQ. CDR3 size: 14 residues. Here the CDR3 reads CASSAGQVFSEQFF. The CDR3 DNA sequence: TGCGCCAGCAGCGCCGGACAGGTTTTCTCCGAGCAGTTCTTC.

As DNA, the CDR3 is TGTGCCAGCAGTTTAAGGCCAGGGGCGCAGGATGAGCAGTTCTTC. Its translation is CASSLRPGAQDEQFF. The V and J genes are TRBV27 and TRBJ2-1, with a tentative D call TRBD1 (6 bases). The V end lost 2 bases, the J end lost 8 bases, and 16 bases lay between the germline ends. Germline V gene sequence: CDR1 MNHEY, CDR2 SMNVEV (reference sequence). The CDR3 runs 15 residues.

This clone was found once. The chain is built from TRBV18 and TRBJ2-3; 8 bases match TRBD2. Germline CDR1 is KGHSH and CDR2 is LQKENI. V was pared by 2 bases and J by 0 bases, with 1 base of the junction left unmatched. The CDR3 loop spans 15 amino acids. The CDR3 sequence is CASSPTSGSTDTQYF. CDR3 DNA sequence: TGTGCCAGCTCACCAACTAGCGGAAGCACAGATACGCAGTATTTT.

This rearrangement joins TRBV6-5 to TRBJ2-1; 8 nucleotides line up with TRBD1. After removal of 7 bases from V and 3 bases from J, the junction contained 2 bases not matched to a gene. CDR1 and CDR2 from the germline V gene are MNHEY and SVGAGI. This CDR3 is 13 amino acids long. In DNA form, the CDR3 reads TGTGCCAGCACGGACAGGGACTACAATGAGCAGTTCTTC. This sequence encodes CASTDRDYNEQFF.

The rearrangement links TRBV29-1 to TRBJ1-1; TRBD1 is a possible D gene (6 bases). The CDR3 extends over 12 amino acids. CDR1 and CDR2 from the germline V gene are SQVTM and ANQGSEA. The V end was cut by 6 bases, the J end by 8 bases, with 16 bases between. This chain's CDR3 is CSVPGQKIEAFF. The DNA for the CDR3 is TGCAGCGTGCCGGGACAAAAGATCGAAGCTTTCTTT.

The sample holds a few counts of this clone. The chain recombines TRBV7-6 with TRBJ2-3; 11 bases align to TRBD2. The germline gives CDR1 SGHVS, CDR2 FNYEAQ. V was clipped by 1 base and J by 4 bases; unmatched bases: 4. The CDR3 covers 16 residues. In DNA form, the CDR3 reads TGTGCCAGCAGCTTAGTCCGACTAGCGGGGTCAGATACGCAGTATTTT. Protein: CASSLVRLAGSDTQYF.

The genes are TRBV9 and TRBJ1-3; the D gene is possibly TRBD1 (5 bases). Germline CDR1 and CDR2: SGDLS and YYNGEE. V dropped 0 bases and J dropped 0 bases, with 19 bases sitting between them. This CDR3 region has 19 residues. The CDR3: CASSVDPRGGAGSGNTIYF. The CDR3 DNA is TGTGCCAGCAGCGTAGACCCTAGGGGAGGGGCTGGCTCTGGAAACACCATATATTTT. Full variable domain (outside the CDR3, taken from reference TRBV9 and TRBJ1-3): DSGVTQTPKHLITATGQRVTLRCSPRSGDLSVYWYQQSLDQGLQFLIQYYNGEERAKGNILERFSAQQFPDLHSELNLSSLELGDSALYFCASSVDPRGGAGSGNTIYFGEGSWLTVV.

This chain links TRBV7-9 with TRBJ1-5; 10 bases are shared with TRBD1. This CDR3 is 16 amino acids long. Germline V lookup: CDR1 SEHNR, CDR2 FQNEAQ (reference sequence). Unmatched junction bases numbered 4, after V lost 5 bases and J lost 0 bases. CDR3 loop: CASSGGTGDSNQPQHF. The CDR3, as DNA: TGTGCCAGCAGCGGCGGGACAGGGGATAGCAATCAGCCCCAGCATTTT.

The chain's CDR3 is CASRWEEGETQYF. CDR3 coding DNA: TGCGCCAGCCGGTGGGAGGAGGGGGAGACCCAGTACTTC. The chain carries TRBV10-1 and TRBJ2-5; a weak D match, TRBD2 (6 bases). CDR3 length equals 13 residues. Trimming took off 8 bases at V and 5 bases at J, with 15 bases between the two ends. CDR1 WNHNN and CDR2 SYGVQD come from the germline V gene (reference sequence).

The V and J genes are TRBV6-5 and TRBJ1-1; D may be TRBD1 (5 bases). The CDR3 totals 13 residues. The germline CDR1 and CDR2 sequences are MNHEY and SVGAGI. Trimming pared 5 bases from V and 5 bases from J, leaving 12 bases between. In nucleotides, the CDR3 is TGTGCCAGCAGTCTTCCGGGGGGAACTGAAGCTTTCTTT. The encoded protein is CASSLPGGTEAFF.

About this clone: The same CDR3 can be traced to other DNA sequences in this sample. The chain recombines TRBV18 with TRBJ1-1, with TRBD1 matching over 9 bases. CDR1 and CDR2 from the germline V gene are KGHSH and LQKENI. This CDR3 has 14 residues. The V and J ends lost 3 bases and 3 bases, in that order; junction bases with no gene match: 2. In DNA, the CDR3 is TGTGCCAGCTCACCGACAGGGGGGGACACTGAAGCTTTCTTT. Translating it yields CASSPTGGDTEAFF.

The chain uses TRBV7-8 and TRBJ1-2; TRBD1 is a possible D gene (6 bases). Germline V lookup: CDR1 SGHVS, CDR2 FQNEAQ. Trimming left V 4 bases short and J 10 bases short, with 13 bases between. This CDR3 is 12 amino acids long. The CDR3 sequence: CASSSDRFHYTF. For the CDR3, the DNA is TGTGCCAGCAGCTCCGACAGGTTCCACTACACCTTC.

The chain uses TRBV10-3 and TRBJ2-1; 10 bases align to TRBD2. In germline, CDR1 is ENHRY, CDR2 SYGVKD. CDR3 length equals 17 residues. V trimming: 0 bases; J trimming: 3 bases; junction bases outside the gene matches: 5. Here the CDR3 reads CAISESSSGGYYNEQFF. The DNA of the CDR3 is TGTGCCATCAGTGAGTCGAGTAGCGGGGGGTACTACAATGAGCAGTTCTTC.